The source of this TCR beta chain is a study of control samples from healthy donors and cancer patients. Clones were read by immunoSEQ multiplex PCR, and TCRdb kept only the in-frame ones, dropping some. The data hold some 100,000 clones, with roughly 88% observed a single time. This CDR3 has 14 residues. Trimming cost V 5 bases and J 8 bases; bases outside gene matches: 7. Germline CDR1 and CDR2: SGHTA and FQGNSA. Sample: blood. The V call is TRBV7-2, the J call TRBJ1-4, with 8 bases matching TRBD1. This TCR came from a young man in good health. DNA for the CDR3: TGTGCCAGCAGCCAGGGGGCGAGAGGGGAAAAACTGTTTTTT. Translated, it gives CASSQGARGEKLFF.